This record concerns one T cell receptor beta chain sequence. Antigen unknown. The gene names here belong to mouse. The missing CDR3 end, 1 residue past where the read stops, is filled in from the germline J gene. The CDR3 consists of 15 residues. Trimming at V came to 4 bases and at J to 2 bases, leaving 1 base not matched to a gene. Germline lookup yields CDR1 LGHDT and CDR2 YNNKQL (reference sequence). The data derive from a study of tissue T cells after allogeneic stem cell transplantation. Study findings and constraints: This small cohort was clinically heterogeneous, and sampling depth was a limitation. Which tissue TCRs were alloreactive or antigen-specific was not determined. Some clones might be persisting host cells. Anatomically similar tissues had similar TCR repertoires within each patient.

Time point indicated: mouse harvest day 7 after allogeneic transplant. Mouse grafts combined 10^7 T-cell-depleted bone marrow cells with 10^6 splenic CD5+ T cells. TCRdb's copy holds only in-frame clones and misses some; the assay was immunoSEQ multiplex PCR. The sample contains 8,500 to 9,000 clones, around 40% of which appear only once. The sequence was obtained from a female BALB/c mouse given C57BL/6 T cells with graft-versus-host disease after an allogeneic hematopoietic cell transplant. Sample: skin. The chain recombines TRBV4 with TRBJ1-3; 11 bases align to TRBD1. CDR3 region: CASSWTGGAGNTLYF. Partial CDR3 DNA: TGTGCCAGCAGCTGGACAGGGGGCGCTGGAAATACGCTCTAT.